This entry concerns a single T cell receptor beta chain. The CDR3 is made up of 15 amino acids. Germline CDR1 reads DFQATT; CDR2 reads SNEGSKA (reference sequence). The junction had 9 bases not matched to a gene; V was cut back by 5 bases and J by 4 bases. This sample stems from a study of T-cell reconstitution after alpha-beta-depleted transplantation in children. Unique molecular identifiers were built into the TCRbeta library. TCRdb re-called the PCR reads through MiXCR, storing one row per CDR3 protein. The sample records about 350,000 distinct CDR3 sequences, about an eighth being singletons. The receptor comes from a human donor who donated a stem cell graft to a child with Fanconi anemia. Sequenced material: PBMCs, taken from the stem cell graft. The chain couples TRBV20-1 to TRBJ1-2, with 11 bases identical to TRBD1. CDR3 sequence reads: CSAFIRTGGPYGYTF. The CDR3 DNA reads TGCAGTGCTTTTATTCGGACAGGGGGCCCCTATGGCTACACCTTC.